This record looks at one T cell receptor beta chain sequence and its context. Its specificity is unknown. Trimming stripped 7 bases from V and 1 base from J, with 8 bases between. The CDR3 has 13 residues. Looked up from germline, CDR1 is MNHNS and CDR2 is SASEGT. PBMCs were sourced from less than 12 ml fresh peripheral blood. The data belong to a study of T cells in Graves' hyperthyroidism and ophthalmopathy. Study findings and constraints: Most thyroid clonotypes expanded above 0.001 appeared in blood too.

RNA transcripts yielded amplified TCR beta CDR3 regions. The TCR CDR3 was amplified in a first-round RT-PCR using the HTBI primer set. Each CDR3 protein is one row after TCRdb ran MiXCR on the multiplex PCR reads. The table lists 700,000 or so distinct CDR3 sequences, roughly 15% of them singletons. V is TRBV6-1 and J is TRBJ2-1, with a possible D match to TRBD2 (5 bases). The sample taken for sequencing was blood. This sequence was found in a man between 18 and 29 years old with Graves' hyperthyroidism. The CDR3 loop reads CASKLVSYNEQFF. The CDR3 region has the DNA TGTGCCAGCAAACTAGTTTCCTACAATGAGCAGTTCTTC.